This T cell receptor (beta chain) was captured in a study of STAT5B mutations in CD4+ large granular lymphocyte leukemia. Across the study: Among healthy controls, a particular HLA allele went with more CDR3 'QG' motifs. Study findings and constraints: No patients shared main leukemic clonotypes, though roughly 25% appeared at low frequency elsewhere. Without putative leukemic clones, patient CD4-sorted repertoires remained more clonal than healthy CD4+ repertoires. Top patient clones used TRBV06 genes more often: 8/27 versus 2/35 in controls.

Clones were read by immunoSEQ multiplex PCR, and TCRdb kept only the in-frame ones, dropping some. The sample contains around 32,000 clones, less than 75% of which appear only once. Germline-derived CDR1 and CDR2 are LNHDA and SQIVND (reference sequence). The CDR3 sequence is 13 residues long. With 6 bases removed from V and 2 bases from J, the gap between germline ends came to 11 bases. This clone was counted a few times. Its antigen is not identified. The chain combines TRBV19 with TRBJ2-7; D is undetermined. The sequenced material came from CD4+ T cells from blood buffy coats. The clonotype originates from a human donor in good health. The CDR3 loop is CASSDTTAYEQYF. The CDR3 DNA reads TGTGCCAGTAGCGACACTACCGCCTACGAGCAGTACTTC.